This TCR beta chain was retrieved from a study of CD8+CD57+ T cells in acquired aplastic anemia. Those patients picked for sequencing had displayed CD8+CD57+ cell expansion on flow cytometry. The CDR3 runs to 14 residues. CDR1 is LNHNV, CDR2 YYDKDF, per germline (reference sequence). V shed 4 bases, J shed 7 bases, and the junction held 8 bases outside the gene matches. On this clonotype: Antigen: not known.

Genomic DNA, serving as template, underwent TCR beta VDJ and CDR3 profiling. TCRdb called the reads again in MiXCR, with one record for every CDR3 protein. The sample includes under 200,000 distinct CDR3 sequences, 60% to 80% of them seen just once. Findings and limits, study-wide: Patients and controls shared 25 to 30 CD8+ CDR3 sequences.

The chain has TRBV15 and TRBJ2-7; 9 nucleotides match TRBD1. The TCR comes from a human donor with aplastic anemia. The sample taken for sequencing was sorted CD4+, CD8+, or CD8+CD57+ T cells (not recorded which) from PBMCs. In DNA form, the CDR3 reads TGTGCCACCAGCATCCGGGACAGGGTTTGGGAGCAGTACTTC. Protein sequence: CATSIRDRVWEQYF.